Given below is one T cell receptor beta chain in context. These data are taken from a study of control samples from healthy donors and cancer patients. The table came from immunoSEQ multiplex PCR; TCRdb's copy has only in-frame clones and leaves some out. This sample carries over 150,000 clones, roughly 91% of them seen once, and the ten largest clones take more than 1.2%. This TCR was recovered from a man aged 18 to 29 in good health. Sequencing input: blood.

CDR3 sequence reads: CASSPDLASDGYTF. CDR3 DNA sequence: TGTGCCAGCTCACCAGATCTGGCCTCTGATGGCTACACCTTC. The V and J genes are TRBV18 and TRBJ1-2; D is undetermined. CDR3 length: 14 amino acids. Trimming took off 2 bases at V and 6 bases at J, with 13 bases between the two ends. Germline V gene sequence: CDR1 KGHSH, CDR2 LQKENI.